The 17 T cell receptor beta chains below all came from one sample that was sequenced in a study of siplizumab effects on memory and regulatory T cells. Data came from immunoSEQ multiplex PCR; TCRdb stores just in-frame clones and leaves some out. Of about 82,000 clones in the sample, approximately 86% were seen once. Input material: Tregs sorted from blood. The receptor source for this set is a human donor in good health.

This clone was detected only once. J is TRBJ2-7 and V is TRBV10-1; 8 bases map to TRBD1. Trimming removed 5 bases from V and 10 bases from J; junction bases left unmatched: 4. The germline V gene encodes CDR1 WNHNN and CDR2 SYGVQD (reference sequence). The CDR3 loop spans 11 amino acids. This CDR3 is CASSTGQAQYF. The CDR3 nucleotides are TGCGCCAGCAGTACGGGACAGGCCCAGTACTTC.

This clone showed up just once. This chain connects TRBV19 to TRBJ1-5; D remains unclear. Germline values: CDR1 LNHDA, CDR2 SQIVND (reference sequence). The V gene lost 3 bases and the J gene lost 1 base, with 10 bases spanning the gap. The CDR3 totals 15 residues. The CDR3 sequence is CASSIMYISNQPQHF. Written as DNA, the CDR3 is TGTGCCAGTAGTATTATGTACATCAGCAATCAGCCCCAGCATTTT.

This chain uses TRBV7-3 with TRBJ2-3; maybe TRBD1 (6 bases). Between the trimmed V and J ends, which lost 0 bases and 3 bases, there was a span of 10 bases. CDR1 is SGHTA and CDR2 is FQGTGA in the germline V gene. The CDR3 loop spans 15 amino acids. CDR3 DNA: TGTGCCAGCAGCTTAACGCCAGGGGAGACAGATACGCAGTATTTT. This encodes CASSLTPGETDTQYF.

The chain employs TRBV9 and TRBJ1-2; D is possibly TRBD1 (6 bases). Trimming pared 4 bases from V and 4 bases from J, leaving 26 bases between. In germline, CDR1 is SGDLS, CDR2 YYNGEE. CDR3 size: 18 residues. The DNA for the CDR3 is TGTGCCAGCAGCCCCGGAGGTGTGGGGACAACCCGAATCTATGGCTACACCTTC. This encodes CASSPGGVGTTRIYGYTF. Full variable domain (outside the CDR3, taken from reference TRBV9 and TRBJ1-2): DSGVTQTPKHLITATGQRVTLRCSPRSGDLSVYWYQQSLDQGLQFLIQYYNGEERAKGNILERFSAQQFPDLHSELNLSSLELGDSALYFCASSPGGVGTTRIYGYTFGSGTRLTVV.

The V call is TRBV7-8, the J call TRBJ1-5; no clear D. Trimming left V 3 bases short and J 0 bases short, with 6 bases between. The CDR3 length is 14 residues. Germline lookup yields CDR1 SGHVS and CDR2 FQNEAQ. CDR3: CASSFLYSNQPQHF. The CDR3 nucleotides are TGTGCCAGCAGCTTTCTATATAGCAATCAGCCCCAGCATTTT. The full variable domain, in which reference TRBV7-8 and TRBJ1-5 provide the parts outside the CDR3, is GAGVSQSPRYKVAKRGQDVALRCDPISGHVSLFWYQQALGQGPEFLTYFQNEAQLDKSGLPSDRFFAERPEGSVSTLKIQRTQQEDSAVYLCASSFLYSNQPQHFGDGTRLSIL.

The chain couples TRBV7-2 to TRBJ1-1; TRBD1 matches at 7 bases. The V gene end was trimmed by 5 bases and the J gene end by 7 bases; junction bases not matched to a gene: 10. The CDR3 loop spans 14 amino acids. Germline V gene sequence: CDR1 SGHTA, CDR2 FQGNSA. Here the CDR3 DNA reads TGTGCCAGCAGCCATTACAGGGGTTTGAGTGAAGCTTTCTTT. Its translation: CASSHYRGLSEAFF.

V is TRBV4-1 and J is TRBJ2-5; no clear D gene. The V and J ends lost 3 bases and 2 bases respectively, with 19 bases between them. The germline gives CDR1 MGHRA, CDR2 YSYEKL. The CDR3 length is 17 residues. Here the CDR3 DNA reads TGCGCCAGCAGCCACAATTGGTTTCAGACCGCTCAAGAGACCCAGTACTTC. Translated, it gives CASSHNWFQTAQETQYF.

This chain connects TRBV6-1 to TRBJ1-1; D is unclear. Germline-derived CDR1 and CDR2 are MNHNS and SASEGT. V lost 3 bases and J lost 3, with 8 bases in between. This CDR3 region has 13 residues. CDR3 nucleotide sequence: TGTGCCAGCAGTGAGGTCCTCTACACTGAAGCTTTCTTT. Its protein is CASSEVLYTEAFF.

DNA of the CDR3: TGTGCCAGCAGTTCCGGACTAGTATTAGCGAGCACAGATACGCAGTATTTT. It codes for CASSSGLVLASTDTQYF. This chain connects TRBV6-4 to TRBJ2-3; 7 positions agree with TRBD2. The CDR3 sequence is 17 residues long. Germline values: CDR1 MRHNA, CDR2 SNTAGT. Trimming cost V 5 bases and J 0 bases; bases outside gene matches: 11.

This chain joins TRBV12-1 and TRBJ2-7. TRBV12-1 is given as a pseudogene. The CDR3 consists of 18 residues. CDR3 loop: CASSFIEGPYVGIYEQYF. The CDR3 bases are TGTGCCAGCAGCTTTATCGAGGGGCCGTACGTCGGCATCTACGAGCAGTACTTC.

The chain links TRBV5-1 to TRBJ2-3, with 7 bases aligning to TRBD2. Looked up from germline, CDR1 is SGHRS and CDR2 is YFSETQ. The CDR3 runs to 18 residues. The junction had 10 bases not matched to a gene; V was cut back by 0 bases and J by 0 bases. The CDR3 DNA reads as TGCGCCAGCAGCTTGGCCGGGGGTGGAGCGGGGAGCACAGATACGCAGTATTTT. Amino acid sequence: CASSLAGGGAGSTDTQYF. The variable domain in full, completed from reference TRBV5-1 and TRBJ2-3, reads KAGVTQTPRYLIKTRGQQVTLSCSPISGHRSVSWYQQTPGQGLQFLFEYFSETQRNKGNFPGRFSGRQFSNSRSEMNVSTLELGDSALYLCASSLAGGGAGSTDTQYFGPGTRLTVL.

The V gene is TRBV27, the J gene TRBJ1-6; the D gene is possibly TRBD1 (6 bases). The CDR3 sequence is 16 residues long. In germline, CDR1 is MNHEY, CDR2 SMNVEV (reference sequence). Trimming left V 5 bases short and J 7 bases short, with 18 bases between. The CDR3 sequence: CASSPLGGGSNSPLHF. CDR3 in DNA: TGTGCCAGCAGTCCGCTAGGAGGGGGTTCGAATTCACCCCTCCACTTT.

The chain combines TRBV15 with TRBJ1-1, with TRBD1 matching 8 bases. Germline CDR1 LNHNV, CDR2 YYDKDF (reference sequence). Trimming took 1 base from V and 0 from J; bases not matched to a gene: 13. There are 19 residues in the CDR3. The CDR3 sequence is CATSRGAQGAQGLNTEAFF. The CDR3, as DNA: TGTGCCACCAGCAGAGGGGCCCAGGGGGCGCAAGGTTTGAACACTGAAGCTTTCTTT. The full variable domain, completed using reference TRBV15 and TRBJ1-1, is DAMVIQNPRYQVTQFGKPVTLSCSQTLNHNVMYWYQQKSSQAPKLLFHYYDKDFNNEADTPDNFQSRRPNTSFCFLDIRSPGLGDTAMYLCATSRGAQGAQGLNTEAFFGQGTRLTVV.

The J gene is TRBJ2-6, the V gene TRBV11-3, with D possibly called TRBD1 or TRBD2 (5 bases each). The germline V and J ends were trimmed by 1 base and 1 base, with 5 bases remaining between them. The length of the CDR3 is 15 residues. Germline CDR1 is SGHNT and CDR2 is YENEEA. The CDR3 region is CASSLGGSGANVLTF. CDR3 in DNA: TGTGCCAGCAGCTTAGGGGGGTCTGGGGCCAACGTCCTGACTTTC.

The V call is TRBV5-1, the J call TRBJ2-3, with 10 bases that match TRBD2. The CDR3 extends over 15 amino acids. Losses at the gene ends were 1 base for V and 5 bases for J; bases not matched to a gene: 4. The V gene's germline CDR1 is SGHRS and CDR2 YFSETQ. CDR3 DNA: TGCGCCAGCAGCTTGAAGCGGGGGGGCGAAGATACGCAGTATTTT. Translating it yields CASSLKRGGEDTQYF.

This clone was observed once. The rearrangement links TRBV2 to TRBJ2-4; D unresolved. Per germline, CDR1 SNHLY and CDR2 FYNNEI. The CDR3 has 13 amino acids. V was trimmed by 2 bases and J by 4 bases, leaving 6 bases between them. CDR3 sequence (DNA): TGTGCCAGCAGTGAACTAAAAAAAAACATTCAGTACTTC. This sequence encodes CASSELKKNIQYF.

The count of this clone is one. J is TRBJ1-2 and V is TRBV2; tentative D call: TRBD1 (5 bases). This CDR3 is built from 14 residues. Germline assignment: CDR1 SNHLY and CDR2 FYNNEI. The ends were cut back, 7 bases at V and 3 bases at J, with 15 bases in the middle. The CDR3 region is CASTQGVTDYGYTF. The CDR3 DNA is TGTGCCAGCACGCAAGGTGTGACAGACTATGGCTACACCTTC. The entire variable domain, with the rest obtained from reference TRBV2 and TRBJ1-2, is as follows: EPEVTQTPSHQVTQMGQEVILRCVPISNHLYFYWYRQILGQKVEFLVSFYNNEISEKSEIFDDQFSVERPDGSNFTLKIRSTKLEDSAMYFCASTQGVTDYGYTFGSGTRLTVV.